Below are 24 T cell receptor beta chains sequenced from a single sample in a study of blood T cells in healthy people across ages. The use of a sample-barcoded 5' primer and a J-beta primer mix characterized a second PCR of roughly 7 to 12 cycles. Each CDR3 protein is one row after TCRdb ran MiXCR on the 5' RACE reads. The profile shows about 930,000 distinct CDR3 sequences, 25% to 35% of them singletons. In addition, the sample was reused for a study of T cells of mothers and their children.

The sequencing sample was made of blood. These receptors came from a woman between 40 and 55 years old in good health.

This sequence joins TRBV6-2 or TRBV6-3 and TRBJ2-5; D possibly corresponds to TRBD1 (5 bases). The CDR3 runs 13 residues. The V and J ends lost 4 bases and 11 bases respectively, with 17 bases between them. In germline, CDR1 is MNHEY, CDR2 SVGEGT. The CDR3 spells CASSFQADNEQYF. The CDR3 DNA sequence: TGTGCCAGCAGTTTTCAGGCGGACAATGAGCAGTACTTC.

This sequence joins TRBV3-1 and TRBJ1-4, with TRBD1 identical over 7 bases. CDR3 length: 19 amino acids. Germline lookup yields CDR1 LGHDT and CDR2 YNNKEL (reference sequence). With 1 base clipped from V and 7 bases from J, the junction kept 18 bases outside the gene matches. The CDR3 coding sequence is TGTGCCAGCAGCCAAGGAAGGCAGATTCCGAGGGGGCGCGGTGAAAAACTGTTTTTT. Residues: CASSQGRQIPRGRGEKLFF.

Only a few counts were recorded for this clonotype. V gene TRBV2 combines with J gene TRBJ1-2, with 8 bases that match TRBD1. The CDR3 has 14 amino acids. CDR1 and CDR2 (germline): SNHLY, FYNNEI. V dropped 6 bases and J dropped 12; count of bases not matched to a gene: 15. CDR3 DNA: TGTGCCAGCAGACCATTTCAGGGGGCGTGTATCCACACCTTC. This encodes CASRPFQGACIHTF.

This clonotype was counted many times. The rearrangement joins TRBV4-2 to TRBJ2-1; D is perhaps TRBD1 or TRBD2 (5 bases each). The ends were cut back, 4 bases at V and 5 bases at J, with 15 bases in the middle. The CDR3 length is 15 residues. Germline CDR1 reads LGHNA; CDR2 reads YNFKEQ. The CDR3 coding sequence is TGTGCCAGCAGCCCTTCCCCGGGACGGGACAATGAGCAGTTCTTC. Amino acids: CASSPSPGRDNEQFF.

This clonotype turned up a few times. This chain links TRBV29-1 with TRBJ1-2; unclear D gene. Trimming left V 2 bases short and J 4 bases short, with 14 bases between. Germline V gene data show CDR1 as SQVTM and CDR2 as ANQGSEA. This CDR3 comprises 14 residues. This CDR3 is CSVENPASPYGYTF. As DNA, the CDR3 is TGCAGCGTTGAAAACCCTGCCAGCCCCTATGGCTACACCTTC.

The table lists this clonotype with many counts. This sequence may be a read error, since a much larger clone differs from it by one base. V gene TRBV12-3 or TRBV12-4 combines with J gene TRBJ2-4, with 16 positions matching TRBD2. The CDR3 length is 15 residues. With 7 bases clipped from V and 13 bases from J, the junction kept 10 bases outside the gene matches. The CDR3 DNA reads TGTGCCAGCACCCCCGGGACTAGCGGGGGGGTTGAGCAGTACTTC. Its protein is CASTPGTSGGVEQYF.

CDR3 sequence: CASSLDGRVNEQFF. The CDR3 DNA sequence: TGTGCCAGCAGCTTAGATGGCAGGGTAAATGAGCAGTTCTTC. The V call is TRBV11-2, the J call TRBJ2-1; TRBD1 might be the D (5 bases). The germline V and J ends were trimmed by 0 bases and 7 bases, with 10 bases remaining between them. Germline V gene lookup returns CDR1 SGHAT and CDR2 FQNNGV. The CDR3 is made up of 14 amino acids.

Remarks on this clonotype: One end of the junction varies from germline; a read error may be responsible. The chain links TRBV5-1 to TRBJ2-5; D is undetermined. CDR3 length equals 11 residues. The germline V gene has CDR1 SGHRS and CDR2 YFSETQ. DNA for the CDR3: TGCGCCAGCAGCCCCCCGAGCGAGCAGGACTTC. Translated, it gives CASSPPSEQDF. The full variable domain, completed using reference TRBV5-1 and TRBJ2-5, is KAGVTQTPRYLIKTRGQQVTLSCSPISGHRSVSWYQQTPGQGLQFLFEYFSETQRNKGNFPGRFSGRQFSNSRSEMNVSTLELGDSALYLCASSPPSEQDFGPGTRLLVL.

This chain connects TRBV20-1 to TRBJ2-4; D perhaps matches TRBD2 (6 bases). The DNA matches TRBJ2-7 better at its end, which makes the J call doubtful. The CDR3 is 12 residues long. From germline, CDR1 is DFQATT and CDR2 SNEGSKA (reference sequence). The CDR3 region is CSAWSGGNEQYF. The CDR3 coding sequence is TGCAGTGCTTGGTCCGGAGGGAACGAGCAGTACTTC.

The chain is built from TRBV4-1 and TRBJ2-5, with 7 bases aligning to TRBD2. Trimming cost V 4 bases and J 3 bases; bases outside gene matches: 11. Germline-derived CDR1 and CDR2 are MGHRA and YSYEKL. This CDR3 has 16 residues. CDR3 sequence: CASSPREVSGEETQYF. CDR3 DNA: TGCGCCAGCAGCCCAAGGGAGGTCAGCGGGGAAGAGACCCAGTACTTC.

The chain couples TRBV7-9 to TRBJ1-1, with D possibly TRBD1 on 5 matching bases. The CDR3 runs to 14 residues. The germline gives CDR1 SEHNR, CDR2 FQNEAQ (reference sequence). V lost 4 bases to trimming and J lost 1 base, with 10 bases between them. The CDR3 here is CASSSSGGNTEAFF. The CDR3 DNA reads TGTGCCAGCAGCTCCTCCGGGGGGAACACTGAAGCTTTCTTT. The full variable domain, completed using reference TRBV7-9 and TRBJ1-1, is DTGVSQNPRHKITKRGQNVTFRCDPISEHNRLYWYRQTLGQGPEFLTYFQNEAQLEKSRLLSDRFSAERPKGSFSTLEIQRTEQGDSAMYLCASSSSGGNTEAFFGQGTRLTVV.

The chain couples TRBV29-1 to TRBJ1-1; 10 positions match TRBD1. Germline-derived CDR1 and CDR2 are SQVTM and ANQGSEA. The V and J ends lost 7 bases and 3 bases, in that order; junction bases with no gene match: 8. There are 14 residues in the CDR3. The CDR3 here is CSADPGTGDTEAFF. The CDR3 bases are TGCAGCGCGGATCCCGGGACAGGGGACACTGAAGCTTTCTTT.

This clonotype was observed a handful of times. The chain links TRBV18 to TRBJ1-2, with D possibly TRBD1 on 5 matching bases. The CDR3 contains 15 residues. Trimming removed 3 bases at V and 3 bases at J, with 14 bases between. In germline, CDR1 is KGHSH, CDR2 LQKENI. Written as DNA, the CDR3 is TGTGCCAGCTCACCTCGACGGACACCCTACTATGGCTACACCTTC. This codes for CASSPRRTPYYGYTF.

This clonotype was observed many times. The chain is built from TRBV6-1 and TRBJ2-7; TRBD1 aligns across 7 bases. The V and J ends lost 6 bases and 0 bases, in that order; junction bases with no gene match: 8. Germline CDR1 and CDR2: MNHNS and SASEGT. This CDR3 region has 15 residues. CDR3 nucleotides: TGTGCCAGCAGCGGGACAGCATATTTCTCCTACGAGCAGTACTTC. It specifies CASSGTAYFSYEQYF.

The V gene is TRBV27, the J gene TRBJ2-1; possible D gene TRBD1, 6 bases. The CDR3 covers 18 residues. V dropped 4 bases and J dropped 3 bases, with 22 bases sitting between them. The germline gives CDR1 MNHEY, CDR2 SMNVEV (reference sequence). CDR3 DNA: TGTGCCAGCAGTTCCCGGGACAATGGGATAGTAGGCTACAATGAGCAGTTCTTC. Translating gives CASSSRDNGIVGYNEQFF.

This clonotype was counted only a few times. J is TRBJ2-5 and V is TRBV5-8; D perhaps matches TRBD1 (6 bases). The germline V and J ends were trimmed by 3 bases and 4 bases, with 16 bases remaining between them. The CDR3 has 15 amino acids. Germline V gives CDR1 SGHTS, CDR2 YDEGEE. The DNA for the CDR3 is TGTGCCAGCAGCTCTTCCTCAGGGGCCGGAGAGACCCAGTACTTC. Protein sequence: CASSSSSGAGETQYF.

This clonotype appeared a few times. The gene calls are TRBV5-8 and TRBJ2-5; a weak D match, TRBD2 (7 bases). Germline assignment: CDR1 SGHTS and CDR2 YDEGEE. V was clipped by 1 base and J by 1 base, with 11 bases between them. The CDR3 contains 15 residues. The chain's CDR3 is CASSLRRGRQETQYF. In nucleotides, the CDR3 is TGTGCCAGCAGCTTGCGGCGGGGGCGCCAAGAGACCCAGTACTTC.

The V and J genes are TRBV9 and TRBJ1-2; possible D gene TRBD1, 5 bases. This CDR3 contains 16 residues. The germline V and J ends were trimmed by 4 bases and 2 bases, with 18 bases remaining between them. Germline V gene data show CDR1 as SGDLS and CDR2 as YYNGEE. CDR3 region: CASSHDRAGTNYGYTF. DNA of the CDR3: TGTGCCAGCAGCCACGATAGGGCAGGGACGAACTATGGCTACACCTTC.

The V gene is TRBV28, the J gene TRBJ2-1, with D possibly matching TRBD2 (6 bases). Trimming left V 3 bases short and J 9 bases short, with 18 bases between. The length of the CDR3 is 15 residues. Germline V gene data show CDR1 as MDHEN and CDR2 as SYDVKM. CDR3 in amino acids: CASSLGPTRAGEQFF. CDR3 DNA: TGTGCCAGCAGTTTGGGCCCGACTAGGGCTGGTGAGCAGTTCTTC.

The CDR3 DNA is TGTGCCAGCAGCTTAGGGGGCTGGAACAATGAGCAGTACTTC. Encoded protein: CASSLGGWNNEQYF. The chain employs TRBV7-2 and TRBJ2-7, with TRBD1 as a possible D gene (5 bases). Germline V gene sequence: CDR1 SGHTA, CDR2 FQGNSA. The CDR3 runs to 14 residues. V lost 1 base to trimming and J lost 7 bases, with 14 bases between them.

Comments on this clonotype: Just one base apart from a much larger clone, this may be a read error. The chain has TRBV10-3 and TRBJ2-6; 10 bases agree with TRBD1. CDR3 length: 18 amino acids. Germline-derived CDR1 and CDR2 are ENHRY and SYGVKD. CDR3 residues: CAIGTPGQGYSGANVPTF. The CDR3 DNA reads TGTGCCATCGGAACCCCGGGACAGGGGTACTCTGGGGCCAACGTCCCGACTTTC.

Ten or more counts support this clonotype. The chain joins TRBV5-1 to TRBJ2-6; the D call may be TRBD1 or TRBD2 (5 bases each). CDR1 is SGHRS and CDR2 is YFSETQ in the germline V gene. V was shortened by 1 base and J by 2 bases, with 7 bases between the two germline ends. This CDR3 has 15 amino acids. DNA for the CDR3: TGCGCCAGCAGCTTGATGGGGGCTGGGGCCAACGTCCTGACTTTC. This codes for CASSLMGAGANVLTF.

The CDR3 coding sequence is TGTGCCAGCAGCCCCGACCTGGCAGGTTTTAGTGGCTACACCTTC. Its translation: CASSPDLAGFSGYTF. The gene calls are TRBV7-9 and TRBJ1-2; D unresolved. V was pared by 5 bases and J by 7 bases, with 20 bases between. CDR1 is SEHNR and CDR2 is FQNEAQ in the germline V gene (reference sequence). This CDR3 spans 15 amino acids.

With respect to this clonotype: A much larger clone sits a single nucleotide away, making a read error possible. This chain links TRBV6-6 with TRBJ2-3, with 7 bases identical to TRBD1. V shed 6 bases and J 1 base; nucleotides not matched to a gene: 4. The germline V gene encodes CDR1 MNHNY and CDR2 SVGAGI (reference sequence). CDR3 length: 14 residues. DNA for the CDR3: TGTGCCAGCAGACCGCAGGGGGGCACAGATACGCAGTATTTT. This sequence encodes CASRPQGGTDTQYF.